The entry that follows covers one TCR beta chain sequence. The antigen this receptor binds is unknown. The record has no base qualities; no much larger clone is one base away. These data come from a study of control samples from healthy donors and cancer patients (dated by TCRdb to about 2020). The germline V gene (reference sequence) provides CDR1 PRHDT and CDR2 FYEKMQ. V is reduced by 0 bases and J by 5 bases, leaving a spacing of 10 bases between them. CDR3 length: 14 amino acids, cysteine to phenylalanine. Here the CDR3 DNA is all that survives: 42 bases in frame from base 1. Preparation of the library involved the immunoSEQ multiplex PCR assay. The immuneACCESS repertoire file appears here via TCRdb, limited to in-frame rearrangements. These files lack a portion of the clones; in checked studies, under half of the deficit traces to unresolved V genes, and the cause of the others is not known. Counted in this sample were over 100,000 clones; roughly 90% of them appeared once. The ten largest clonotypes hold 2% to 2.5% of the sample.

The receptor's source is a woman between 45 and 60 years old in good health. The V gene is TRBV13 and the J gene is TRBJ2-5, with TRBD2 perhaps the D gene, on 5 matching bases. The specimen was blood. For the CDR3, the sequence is CASSLGASRETQYF. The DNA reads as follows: TGTGCCAGCAGCTTAGGGGCTAGCCGGGAGACCCAGTACTTC.